This T cell receptor beta chain was recorded in a study of blood T cells in healthy people across ages. Study details: In model experiments, template switching was able to capture about one barcoded beta molecule for every two T cells that were present.

Alongside a J-beta primer mix, a sample-barcoded 5' primer served in a second PCR lasting roughly 7 to 12 cycles. TCRdb processed the 5' RACE reads anew with MiXCR; each CDR3 protein has one entry. Here the sample spans about 680,000 distinct CDR3 sequences, 49% being singletons. The CDR3 is 14 amino acids. Germline CDR1 DFQATT, CDR2 SNEGSKA (reference sequence). Trimming pared 7 bases from V and 0 bases from J, leaving 16 bases between. The V call is TRBV20-1, the J call TRBJ2-7, with D perhaps TRBD1 (5 bases). The sequence was collected from a woman in her sixties or seventies in good health. The specimen sequenced was blood. The CDR3 DNA reads TGCAGTGTAAAGGGGCAGTCGGGCTCCTACGAGCAGTACTTC. This sequence encodes CSVKGQSGSYEQYF.